This T cell receptor beta chain was retrieved from a study of human T cells and chemical hapten exposure. For the study at large: Diagnoses of alopecia areata, totalis or universalis occurred in mostly female patients.

TCRdb analysed the RACE reads with MiXCR anew, one entry per CDR3 protein. Altogether around 250,000 distinct CDR3 sequences are present, about 8.1% being singletons, with the ten largest covering under 2.5%. In the case of this clonotype: Its antigen is as yet unknown.

Germline CDR1 is SGHRS and CDR2 is YFSETQ. J lost 3 bases, V lost 4 bases, and 5 bases had no gene match. The CDR3 has 14 residues. Time point: pre-sensitization, week 0. Treatment noted: therapeutic diphenylcyclopropenone sensitization with weekly scalp DPC. General study points: The study found that DPC sensitization did not change TCRs above 1 in 1000 frequency. Expanded TCR sets contained significantly more large CDR3 similarity clusters than controls.

The clonotype comes from a woman aged 40-49 years with alopecia areata. Some clones in this sample may be carry-over from other donors' samples. The chain links TRBV5-1 to TRBJ2-5; 8 positions match TRBD1. The sequencing here drew on whole blood, taken in connection with sensitization to the hapten diphenylcyclopropenone (DPC). The CDR3 sequence is CASSRTGWEETQYF. Here the CDR3 DNA reads TGCGCCAGCAGCCGGACAGGGTGGGAAGAGACCCAGTACTTC.